The clone carrying this T cell receptor beta chain was counted between two and nine times. Reverse transcription of extracted RNA yielded cDNA, which provided the sequencing template. Only in-frame clones appear in the TCRdb table, and some are missing; sequencing was by immunoSEQ multiplex PCR. Of around 290,000 clones detected, roughly 60% appear once; the ten largest clones hold under 2%. These data come from a study of CD8+ T cells in alopecia areata. Treatment given: oral pan-JAK inhibitor, 5-10 mg twice daily. Lesional scalp punch biopsies and peripheral blood came from alopecia areata patients. There are 11 residues in the CDR3. Trimming took off 4 bases at V and 8 bases at J, with 9 bases between the two ends. Germline CDR1 is SQVTM and CDR2 is ANQGSEA.

The chain couples TRBV29-1 to TRBJ2-4, with D possibly matching TRBD1 (5 bases). The receptor was isolated from a human donor with alopecia areata. The material was CD4+ T cells sorted from blood, obtained at week 24, from a patient treated with tofacitinib. Here the CDR3 reads CSVGGADIQYF. DNA of the CDR3: TGCAGCGTTGGTGGGGCGGACATTCAGTACTTC.